A single sample gave rise to the 26 T cell receptor beta chains below, sequenced in a study of blood T cells in healthy people across ages. Combining a sample-barcoded 5' primer with a J-beta primer mix, a second PCR ran for roughly 6 to 11 cycles. TCRdb recomputed calls from the 5' RACE reads with MiXCR, one row per CDR3 protein. This table holds some 700,000 distinct CDR3 sequences, 22% found once. The sample consisted of blood. The receptors come from a man aged 70-80 years in good health.

This clonotype was counted many times. The chain links TRBV7-9 to TRBJ1-2; D gene unclear. Looked up from germline, CDR1 is SEHNR and CDR2 is FQNEAQ (reference sequence). CDR3 length: 13 residues. Trimming took 2 bases from V and 7 from J, leaving 11 bases between them. The CDR3 here is CASSLSGSAGYTF. CDR3 DNA: TGTGCCAGCAGCTTATCGGGCTCGGCTGGCTACACCTTC.

A few counts support this clonotype. A read error may account for a junction end that differs from germline. CDR3 loop: CAGSQGQEETQYF. In DNA, the CDR3 is TGTGCCGGCAGCCAAGGACAGGAAGAGACCCAGTACTTC. J is TRBJ2-5 and V is TRBV12-3 or TRBV12-4; 7 nucleotides agree with TRBD1. CDR3 length equals 13 residues.

Only a few counts were recorded for this clonotype. This chain joins TRBV7-7 and TRBJ2-5; tentative D call: TRBD1 (6 bases). V was clipped by 3 bases and J by 2 bases, with 13 bases between them. This CDR3 comprises 15 residues. Germline CDR1 SSHAT, CDR2 FNYEAQ (reference sequence). The CDR3 coding sequence is TGTGCCAGCAGCTTCCAGGGGACGTTACAAGAGACCCAGTACTTC. The encoded protein is CASSFQGTLQETQYF.

V gene TRBV20-1 combines with J gene TRBJ2-4, with D tentatively TRBD2 (5 bases). This CDR3 region has 17 residues. Trimming shortened V by 0 bases and J by 2 bases, and 17 bases separated the two germline ends. CDR1 is DFQATT and CDR2 is SNEGSKA in the germline V gene (reference sequence). CDR3 amino acids: CSARDPYRPGSKNIQYF. CDR3 bases: TGCAGTGCTAGAGATCCGTATCGGCCGGGGTCCAAAAACATTCAGTACTTC.

This chain joins TRBV3-1 and TRBJ2-5, with D tentatively TRBD1 (5 bases). The end of the DNA fits TRBJ2-7 better, so the J call may be wrong. CDR1 and CDR2 from the germline V gene are LGHDT and YNNKEL (reference sequence). The CDR3 is 13 residues long. CDR3 protein: CASSRDSRYEQYF. The CDR3 coding sequence is TGTGCCAGCAGCCGCGACAGTCGGTACGAGCAGTACTTC.

This clonotype was recorded many times. For the CDR3, the DNA is TGTGCCAGCTGGGCGGGCCTTGGAAACACCATATATTTT. Protein sequence: CASWAGLGNTIYF. The chain joins TRBV18 to TRBJ1-3; D gene uncertain. Trimming stripped 7 bases from V and 3 bases from J, with 10 bases between. The CDR3 covers 13 residues. Looked up from germline, CDR1 is KGHSH and CDR2 is LQKENI.

This clonotype was detected a few times. The junction does not match germline at one end; this may be a read error. The chain couples TRBV7-2 to TRBJ2-7; TRBD2 aligns across 8 bases. Germline CDR1 is SGHTA and CDR2 is FQGNSA. This CDR3 has 14 residues. The CDR3 coding sequence is TGTGCCAGCAGCCGAACTAGCGGAACCTACGAGCAATACTTC. Amino acid sequence: CASSRTSGTYEQYF.

The chain joins TRBV27 to TRBJ2-1; D uncertain. The CDR3 length is 13 residues. Per germline, CDR1 MNHEY and CDR2 SMNVEV (reference sequence). Trimming removed 6 bases at V and 6 bases at J, with 12 bases between. The CDR3 nucleotides are TGTGCCAGCAGGTCTCTGTGGGGCAATGAGCAGTTCTTC. Its translation: CASRSLWGNEQFF.

This clonotype was seen at least ten times. The genes are TRBV12-3 or TRBV12-4 and TRBJ1-4; no clear D. V lost 3 bases and J lost 4, with 9 bases in between. The length of the CDR3 is 14 residues. CDR3 sequence (DNA): TGTGCCAGCAGTTTTGTATTGGTTAATGAAAAACTGTTTTTT. It encodes CASSFVLVNEKLFF.

In this sample, this clonotype turned up a few times. V and J are TRBV5-1 and TRBJ2-1; D possibly corresponds to TRBD2 (7 bases). In germline, CDR1 is SGHRS, CDR2 YFSETQ. Trimming pared 1 base from V and 8 bases from J, leaving 22 bases between. This CDR3 contains 17 residues. CDR3 residues: CASSLKAGALGADEQFF. The DNA for the CDR3 is TGCGCCAGCAGCTTGAAGGCGGGAGCGTTGGGGGCCGATGAGCAGTTCTTC.

This clonotype was observed a few times. V gene TRBV18 combines with J gene TRBJ1-3, with 8 bases matching TRBD1. CDR3 length: 17 residues. Germline CDR1 reads KGHSH; CDR2 reads LQKENI. Losses at the gene ends were 3 bases for V and 4 bases for J; bases not matched to a gene: 11. The DNA for the CDR3 is TGTGCCAGCTCACCTGGCCGAAGGACAGGGATCGGAAACACCATATATTTT. This gives the protein CASSPGRRTGIGNTIYF.

V usage is TRBV28 and J usage is TRBJ2-7; D call uncertain. The CDR3 extends over 12 amino acids. CDR1 and CDR2 from the germline V gene are MDHEN and SYDVKM. The V end lost 7 bases, the J end lost 3 bases, and 10 bases lay between the germline ends. CDR3 residues: CASTSFGYEQYF. The CDR3 DNA reads TGTGCCAGCACTTCCTTCGGCTACGAGCAGTACTTC.

This clonotype was picked up a small number of times. The chain has TRBV29-1 and TRBJ2-5; D tentatively fits TRBD1 or TRBD2 (6 bases each). Germline-derived CDR1 and CDR2 are SQVTM and ANQGSEA. This CDR3 region has 13 residues. The germline V and J ends were trimmed by 4 bases and 1 base, with 10 bases remaining between them. The CDR3 here is CSVVPGAQETQYF. The CDR3 DNA reads TGCAGCGTTGTTCCGGGGGCCCAAGAGACCCAGTACTTC.

This clonotype was counted ten times or more. V and J are TRBV20-1 and TRBJ1-6, with a tentative D call TRBD1 (5 bases). CDR3 length: 13 amino acids. The V end was cut by 3 bases, the J end by 8 bases, with 11 bases between. Germline V gene lookup returns CDR1 DFQATT and CDR2 SNEGSKA (reference sequence). The CDR3 nucleotides read TGCAGTGCTAGTGGGTCGGGGGATTCACCCCTCCACTTT. It specifies CSASGSGDSPLHF.

The chain uses TRBV7-2 and TRBJ2-1; 11 bases fit TRBD1. V lost 7 bases, J lost 9 bases, and 8 bases stayed unmatched. Germline values: CDR1 SGHTA, CDR2 FQGNSA. CDR3 length: 14 amino acids. In DNA form, the CDR3 reads TGTGCCAGCACCTGGGACAGGGGGAGAATTGAGCAGTTCTTC. Translated, it gives CASTWDRGRIEQFF.

This chain joins TRBV3-1 and TRBJ1-2, with a tentative D call TRBD1 (6 bases). Trimming removed 3 bases at V and 3 bases at J, with 17 bases between. CDR1 and CDR2 from the germline V gene are LGHDT and YNNKEL (reference sequence). CDR3 length: 16 amino acids. The CDR3 spells CASSHVIGRGDYGYTF. CDR3 coding DNA: TGTGCCAGCAGCCACGTAATAGGCAGGGGCGACTATGGCTACACCTTC.

The chain joins TRBV5-6 to TRBJ2-4, with 9 bases aligning to TRBD2. V was pared by 4 bases and J by 16 bases, with 15 bases of the junction left unmatched. The germline CDR1 and CDR2 sequences are SGHDT and YYEEEE. The CDR3 runs 14 residues. The CDR3 protein is CASSKGLAPYEHYF. CDR3 bases: TGTGCCAGCAGCAAGGGACTAGCCCCCTACGAGCACTACTTC.

V is TRBV7-2 and J is TRBJ2-1; the D gene could be TRBD1 or TRBD2 (6 bases each). The length of the CDR3 is 13 residues. CDR1 SGHTA and CDR2 FQGNSA come from the germline V gene. V was cut by 2 bases and J by 8 bases, with 10 bases left in between. CDR3 sequence reads: CASSLSGADEQFF. CDR3 nucleotides: TGTGCCAGCAGCTTATCGGGGGCCGATGAGCAGTTCTTC.

This clonotype was seen a few times. The rearrangement uses TRBV12-3 or TRBV12-4 and TRBJ2-7; 7 bases fit TRBD1. The trim removed 5 bases at V and 2 bases at J, leaving 6 bases unmatched. This CDR3 is built from 14 residues. In nucleotides, the CDR3 is TGTGCCAGCAGTCGGGACAGAGTTACCTACGAGCAGTACTTC. As protein: CASSRDRVTYEQYF.

This clonotype was detected only a few times. CDR3: CASSLLGQKNTGELFF. The DNA of the CDR3 is TGCGCCAGCAGCTTACTGGGGCAGAAGAACACCGGGGAGCTGTTTTTT. This rearrangement joins TRBV5-1 to TRBJ2-2; weak D call: TRBD1 (5 bases). This CDR3 is 16 amino acids long. Trimming cost V 2 bases and J 1 base, with 12 bases left between them. Germline values: CDR1 SGHRS, CDR2 YFSETQ.

This clonotype appeared many times. The chain carries TRBV29-1 and TRBJ2-5; D gene unclear. Germline CDR1 SQVTM, CDR2 ANQGSEA. V gave up 6 bases and J gave up 3 bases, with 5 bases separating them. The CDR3 spans 10 residues. The CDR3, as DNA: TGCAGCGTGGAGAAAGAGACCCAGTACTTC. Translated: CSVEKETQYF. The variable domain in full, completed from reference TRBV29-1 and TRBJ2-5, reads SAVISQKPSRDICQRGTSLTIQCQVDSQVTMMFWYRQQPGQSLTLIATANQGSEATYESGFVIDKFPISRPNLTFSTLTVSNMSPEDSSIYLCSVEKETQYFGPGTRLLVL.

The J gene is TRBJ2-1, the V gene TRBV6-1; the match to TRBD1 covers 7 bases. The V gene's germline CDR1 is MNHNS and CDR2 SASEGT. After removal of 10 bases from V and 4 bases from J, the junction contained 10 bases not matched to a gene. The CDR3 has 14 amino acids. The CDR3 spells CANLNGTVYNEQFF. Written as DNA, the CDR3 is TGTGCCAACCTAAACGGGACAGTATACAATGAGCAGTTCTTC.

The genes are TRBV30 and TRBJ2-6; D is uncertain. V shed 3 bases and J shed 1 base, with 4 bases lying between them. The germline V gene encodes CDR1 GTSNPN and CDR2 SVGIG (reference sequence). There are 13 residues in the CDR3. CDR3 coding DNA: TGTGCCTGGAGACCATCTGGGGCCAACGTCCTGACTTTC. Translated: CAWRPSGANVLTF.

This rearrangement joins TRBV20-1 to TRBJ1-2, with 7 bases fitting TRBD1. The CDR3 runs to 13 residues. V dropped 4 bases and J dropped 5; count of bases not matched to a gene: 7. From germline, CDR1 is DFQATT and CDR2 SNEGSKA (reference sequence). Written as DNA, the CDR3 is TGCAGTGCTAATGACAGGGATCCGTATGGCTACACCTTC. It codes for CSANDRDPYGYTF.

This clonotype was counted only a few times. This chain joins TRBV12-3 or TRBV12-4 and TRBJ2-5; perhaps TRBD1 as D (6 bases). V lost 6 bases and J lost 4, with 18 bases in between. The CDR3 covers 15 residues. In DNA, the CDR3 is TGTGCCAGCAGCCTCTTTCAACAGGGTGCAGAGACCCAGTACTTC. Translating gives CASSLFQQGAETQYF.

This clonotype was found a few times. The J gene is TRBJ2-5, the V gene TRBV29-1; D tentatively fits TRBD1 or TRBD2 (5 bases each). Germline V gene sequence: CDR1 SQVTM, CDR2 ANQGSEA. CDR3 size: 13 residues. Trimming took 7 bases from V and 1 from J, leaving 13 bases between them. DNA of the CDR3: TGCAGCGGAATTGGGACGGGCCAAGAGACCCAGTACTTC. It yields the protein CSGIGTGQETQYF.